The sample holds one count of the clone carrying this T cell receptor beta chain. The study separated CD4+ cells into CD45RA+ naive and CD45RA-negative memory subsets. This sample is drawn from a study of shared clonotypes between healthy human individuals. The overall study: Plates per donor: three CD4 naive, three CD4 memory, two CD8 naive, one CD8 memory.

Data came from immunoSEQ multiplex PCR; TCRdb stores just in-frame clones and leaves some out. The repertoire has approximately 2.4 million clones, almost 96% of them found once; the top ten carry roughly 0.13%. The ends were cut back, 3 bases at V and 1 base at J, with 18 bases in the middle. From germline, CDR1 is SGHDN and CDR2 FVKESK. This CDR3 has 17 residues. Sequencing was carried out using naive CD4+ T cells sorted from blood. Subset meaning: CD45RA+ positively selected. The V and J genes are TRBV14 and TRBJ1-2; D ambiguous. This TCR came from a man aged 18 to 29 in good health. In DNA, the CDR3 is TGTGCCAGCAGCCATCCATCCTATCGAGAGGTTAACTATGGCTACACCTTC. It is translated as CASSHPSYREVNYGYTF.